Following are 19 T cell receptor beta chains from one sample sequenced in a study of cytomegalovirus exposure and HLA in healthy donors. The PCR ran on 60 Vbeta and 13 Jbeta primers. Using immunoSEQ multiplex PCR, the repertoire was profiled, and TCRdb retains in-frame clones only, with some absent. The sample has some 110,000 clones, approximately 76% seen once. Sequencing was carried out using PBMCs. Receptors originate from a man aged 45-60 years in good health and CMV-seropositive.

This chain connects TRBV7-2 to TRBJ2-2, with unresolved D. CDR3 size: 14 residues. Trimming shortened V by 1 base and J by 1 base, and 4 bases separated the two germline ends. The germline V gene encodes CDR1 SGHTA and CDR2 FQGNSA. CDR3 sequence (DNA): TGTGCCAGCAGCTTAGTTAAGAACACCGGGGAGCTGTTTTTT. Translating gives CASSLVKNTGELFF. Complete variable domain (other parts from reference TRBV7-2 and TRBJ2-2): GAGVSQSPSNKVTEKGKDVELRCDPISGHTALYWYRQSLGQGLEFLIYFQGNSAPDKSGLPSDRFSAERTGGSVSTLTIQRTQQEDSAVYLCASSLVKNTGELFFGEGSRLTVL.

The rearrangement joins TRBV2 to TRBJ2-7; 9 bases agree with TRBD1. V shed 4 bases, J shed 2 bases, and the junction held 6 bases outside the gene matches. Looked up from germline, CDR1 is SNHLY and CDR2 is FYNNEI. This CDR3 spans 15 amino acids. This chain's CDR3 is CASSAGTGYPYEQYF. CDR3 sequence (DNA): TGTGCCAGCAGTGCGGGGACAGGGTACCCCTACGAGCAGTACTTC.

The V call is TRBV7-2, the J call TRBJ1-6; 7 bases align to TRBD1. Losses at the gene ends were 2 bases for V and 4 bases for J; bases not matched to a gene: 11. CDR1 and CDR2 from the germline V gene are SGHTA and FQGNSA. This CDR3 contains 18 residues. The CDR3 DNA reads TGTGCCAGCAGCTTATTGGGCGGGCAGGGGGGATATAATTCACCCCTCCACTTT. Translating gives CASSLLGGQGGYNSPLHF.

The chain uses TRBV7-9 and TRBJ2-1; TRBD2 agrees at 9 bases. J lost 9 bases, V lost 5 bases, and 14 bases had no gene match. Germline values: CDR1 SEHNR, CDR2 FQNEAQ (reference sequence). The CDR3 is 16 amino acids. The CDR3 sequence is CASSPRGGRGIGEQFF. DNA of the CDR3: TGTGCCAGCAGCCCCAGGGGCGGGAGGGGAATCGGTGAGCAGTTCTTC.

This clone has more than one count but fewer than ten. The chain combines TRBV6-6 with TRBJ2-7; D might be TRBD1 (5 bases). V shed 6 bases and J shed 0 bases, with 18 bases lying between them. The V gene's germline CDR1 is MNHNY and CDR2 SVGAGI (reference sequence). This CDR3 contains 16 residues. The CDR3 region has the DNA TGTGCCAGCAGCCGGTCGAGACAGAGGAGCTCCTACGAGCAGTACTTC. Protein product: CASSRSRQRSSYEQYF.

J is TRBJ1-2 and V is TRBV11-3, with D hard to call. The CDR3 has 14 amino acids. Trimming removed 5 bases from V and 6 bases from J, with 16 bases in between. Looked up from germline, CDR1 is SGHNT and CDR2 is YENEEA. CDR3 DNA sequence: TGTGCCAGCAGCCTTAATTCAAGGGAGGATGGCTACACCTTC. It translates to CASSLNSREDGYTF.

The chain has TRBV7-2 and TRBJ1-4, with unresolved D. Per the germline V gene, CDR1 is SGHTA and CDR2 is FQGNSA. Trimming pared 1 base from V and 8 bases from J, leaving 8 bases between. CDR3 length: 13 residues. The CDR3, as DNA: TGTGCCAGCAGCTTAGGGCTACAGGAAAAACTGTTTTTT. It yields the protein CASSLGLQEKLFF.

This sequence joins TRBV6-6 and TRBJ1-2; 9 bases line up with TRBD1. Trimming cost V 6 bases and J 0 bases; bases outside gene matches: 8. CDR1 and CDR2 from the germline V gene are MNHNY and SVGAGI (reference sequence). This CDR3 spans 16 amino acids. CDR3 loop: CASSSRDREANYGYTF. The DNA for the CDR3 is TGTGCCAGCAGCTCTCGGGACAGGGAGGCTAACTATGGCTACACCTTC.

A few counts support this clone. This chain uses TRBV6-1 with TRBJ2-1, with 7 bases fitting TRBD2. With V trimmed by 1 base and J by 9 bases, 6 bases remained unmatched. Germline CDR1 is MNHNS and CDR2 is SASEGT. The CDR3 runs to 14 residues. This chain's CDR3 is CASSEGASGGEQFF. The DNA of the CDR3 is TGTGCCAGCAGTGAAGGGGCTAGCGGCGGTGAGCAGTTCTTC.

The chain employs TRBV18 and TRBJ1-1; D might be TRBD1 (6 bases). The V end was cut by 6 bases, the J end by 3 bases, with 11 bases between. This CDR3 spans 13 amino acids. Looked up from germline, CDR1 is KGHSH and CDR2 is LQKENI. The CDR3 DNA reads as TGTGCCAGCTCCCAACAGGGCGACACTGAAGCTTTCTTT. Translating it yields CASSQQGDTEAFF.

DNA for the CDR3: TGTGCCACACTTCAGGGGGGCTATGGCTACACCTTC. Translation gives CATLQGGYGYTF. The V call is TRBV28, the J call TRBJ1-2, with 7 bases fitting TRBD1. Germline V lookup: CDR1 MDHEN, CDR2 SYDVKM. With V trimmed by 10 bases and J by 4 bases, 6 bases remained unmatched. The CDR3 is made up of 12 amino acids.

This clone has a handful of counts. The chain combines TRBV11-3 with TRBJ2-5; a weak D match, TRBD1 (5 bases). The germline V and J ends were trimmed by 2 bases and 2 bases, with 6 bases remaining between them. This CDR3 is 13 amino acids long. Germline values: CDR1 SGHNT, CDR2 YENEEA. The CDR3 DNA sequence: TGTGCCAGCAGCTTATCAGGGCAAGAGACCCAGTACTTC. Translation: CASSLSGQETQYF.

The rearrangement uses TRBV29-1 and TRBJ2-5, with a possible D match to TRBD1 (6 bases). The germline gives CDR1 SQVTM, CDR2 ANQGSEA. V was cut by 0 bases and J by 1 base, with 9 bases left in between. The CDR3 extends over 14 amino acids. Here the CDR3 DNA reads TGCAGCGTTGAAGATACAGGGACCCAAGAGACCCAGTACTTC. It codes for CSVEDTGTQETQYF. The whole variable domain, remainder taken from reference TRBV29-1 and TRBJ2-5, is SAVISQKPSRDICQRGTSLTIQCQVDSQVTMMFWYRQQPGQSLTLIATANQGSEATYESGFVIDKFPISRPNLTFSTLTVSNMSPEDSSIYLCSVEDTGTQETQYFGPGTRLLVL.

V is TRBV6-1 and J is TRBJ1-5; D is unclear. The CDR3 is 13 residues long. Germline lookup yields CDR1 MNHNS and CDR2 SASEGT. V was trimmed by 6 bases and J by 2 bases, leaving 8 bases between them. This CDR3 reads CASRGPGNQPQHF. The CDR3 DNA reads as TGTGCCAGCAGGGGCCCGGGCAATCAGCCCCAGCATTTT.

This clone occurred a few times. The chain recombines TRBV4-1 with TRBJ2-3; weak D call: TRBD2 (6 bases). This CDR3 spans 18 amino acids. Trimming took 0 bases from V and 8 from J, leaving 24 bases between them. Germline CDR1 reads MGHRA; CDR2 reads YSYEKL. Here the CDR3 reads CASSQDNVPGLREGTQYF. CDR3 DNA sequence: TGCGCCAGCAGCCAAGATAACGTACCGGGACTTCGCGAGGGTACGCAGTATTTT.

This clone was detected once. V and J are TRBV19 and TRBJ2-1, with D possibly being TRBD2 (6 bases). The CDR3 has 15 amino acids. The V and J ends lost 4 bases and 0 bases respectively, with 10 bases between them. Per the germline V gene, CDR1 is LNHDA and CDR2 is SQIVND (reference sequence). The DNA for the CDR3 is TGTGCCAGTAGTACTTGGACTAACTCCTACAATGAGCAGTTCTTC. Amino acid sequence: CASSTWTNSYNEQFF.

This clone has only one observation. This sequence joins TRBV12-5 and TRBJ1-5, with unresolved D. From germline, CDR1 is LGHNT and CDR2 FRNRAP. The CDR3 consists of 14 residues. Trimming left V 3 bases short and J 6 bases short, with 12 bases between. CDR3 in DNA: TGTGCTAGTGGTTTAGCACCAGGTGGTCAGCCCCAGCATTTT. This codes for CASGLAPGGQPQHF.

The gene calls are TRBV7-8 and TRBJ1-6, with TRBD1 as a possible D gene (6 bases). This CDR3 is built from 16 residues. V lost 6 bases to trimming and J lost 7 bases, with 19 bases between them. Germline V gives CDR1 SGHVS, CDR2 FQNEAQ. CDR3 bases: TGTGCCAGCAGTCCGGGACACAACATTCCGAATTCACCCCTCCACTTT. Residues: CASSPGHNIPNSPLHF.

The chain joins TRBV18 to TRBJ2-7; TRBD2 agrees at 8 bases. J was trimmed by 1 base and V by 5 bases; bases with no gene match: 10. This CDR3 contains 16 residues. Germline V gene sequence: CDR1 KGHSH, CDR2 LQKENI. The CDR3 here is CASSSPGGAKSYEQYF. Here the CDR3 DNA reads TGTGCCAGCTCATCCCCGGGGGGGGCAAAGTCCTACGAGCAGTACTTC.